This T cell receptor (beta chain) originates from a study of T cells in Graves' hyperthyroidism and ophthalmopathy. Diagnosing involved the use of clinical symptoms, serum thyroxine and TRAb, thyroid ultrasound and orbital computed tomography. There are many counts of this clonotype. The target antigen is unknown. This CDR3 is built from 15 residues. CDR1 and CDR2 (germline): DFQATT, SNEGSKA (reference sequence). The V gene end was trimmed by 4 bases and the J gene end by 6 bases; junction bases not matched to a gene: 15. Amplification yielded TCR beta CDR3 regions, with RNA transcripts as the source. First-round RT-PCR with HTBI primers amplified the TCR CDR3 region. Each CDR3 protein gets one entry after TCRdb re-called the multiplex PCR reads with MiXCR. The sample contains about 510,000 distinct CDR3 sequences, about 46% of which appear only once. Findings of the study overall: In the analysis, a 13 V-J model separated ophthalmopathy from stable hyperthyroidism.

V and J are TRBV20-1 and TRBJ2-7; 7 bases map to TRBD1. The receptor's source is an adult woman with Graves' disease, either hyperthyroidism or ophthalmopathy (not recorded which). The sample comprised peripheral blood or thyroid tissue (not recorded which). CDR3 protein: CSATGTAGYRSEQYF. CDR3 coding DNA: TGCAGTGCTACCGGGACAGCCGGATATCGTTCCGAGCAGTACTTC.